The next 5 T cell receptor beta chains were all read from a single sample in a study of CD8+CD57+ T cells in acquired aplastic anemia. It was genomic DNA that served as the template for profiling TCR beta VDJ and CDR3. TCRdb reprocessed the reads via MiXCR and lists one record per CDR3 protein. The sample has around 170,000 distinct CDR3 sequences; approximately 49% are singletons. Sequenced material: sorted CD4+, CD8+, or CD8+CD57+ T cells (not recorded which) from PBMCs. Source of these receptors: a human donor in good health.

V usage is TRBV20-1 and J usage is TRBJ1-4, with 12 bases that match TRBD1. CDR1 and CDR2 from the germline V gene are DFQATT and SNEGSKA (reference sequence). Trimming took 5 bases from V and 7 from J; bases not matched to a gene: 11. The CDR3 runs to 16 residues. The CDR3 spells CSAGGTGGADLEKLFF. The CDR3 DNA reads TGCAGTGCTGGCGGGACAGGGGGCGCGGATCTTGAAAAACTGTTTTTT.

The V and J genes are TRBV24-1 and TRBJ2-1; 10 nucleotides align to TRBD2. Germline values: CDR1 KGHDR, CDR2 SFDVKD. The CDR3 contains 15 residues. The J segment lost 3 bases and the V segment lost 4 bases, leaving 2 bases of the junction unmatched. The CDR3 spells CATSDASGSYNEQFF. The CDR3 nucleotides read TGTGCCACCAGTGACGCTAGCGGGAGCTACAATGAGCAGTTCTTC.

This clonotype was counted a few times. The V call is TRBV5-1, the J call TRBJ1-1; D ambiguous. Trimming took off 2 bases at V and 7 bases at J, with 15 bases between the two ends. Looked up from germline, CDR1 is SGHRS and CDR2 is YFSETQ. The CDR3 length is 14 residues. The CDR3 loop is CASSFRNPMGEAFF. DNA for the CDR3: TGCGCCAGCAGCTTTAGGAATCCGATGGGTGAAGCTTTCTTT.

This clonotype has more than one count but fewer than ten. The V and J genes are TRBV27 and TRBJ2-5; 8 bases fit TRBD1. V lost 6 bases to trimming and J lost 2 bases; unmatched junction nucleotides: 20. Germline CDR1 is MNHEY and CDR2 is SMNVEV (reference sequence). The CDR3 spans 19 residues. The CDR3 here is CASSLGTGRISLEQETQYF. CDR3 nucleotide sequence: TGTGCCAGCAGCCTGGGGACAGGAAGAATCTCCCTCGAACAAGAGACCCAGTACTTC.

This sequence joins TRBV7-9 and TRBJ1-2; the D is unclear. Germline values: CDR1 SEHNR, CDR2 FQNEAQ (reference sequence). V dropped 7 bases and J dropped 0 bases, with 6 bases sitting between them. This CDR3 comprises 12 residues. This CDR3 reads CASKATNYGYTF. CDR3 nucleotides: TGTGCCAGCAAGGCCACTAACTATGGCTACACCTTC.